Shown below are 21 T cell receptor beta chains from a single sample sequenced in a study of blood T cells in healthy people across ages. Then a second PCR, running about 6 to 11 cycles, was carried out with a sample-barcoded 5' primer and a J-beta primer mix. Each CDR3 protein is one row after TCRdb ran MiXCR on the 5' RACE reads. The repertoire holds about 930,000 distinct CDR3 sequences, with roughly 28% as singletons. Another study also made use of these data, one on T cells of mothers and their children.

Sequencing used blood. These receptors all come from a woman aged 40 to 49 in good health.

This clonotype showed up just a few times. CDR3 loop: CSARQGGGDYEQYF. In nucleotides, the CDR3 is TGCAGTGCTAGACAGGGCGGGGGTGATTACGAGCAGTACTTC. The rearrangement joins TRBV20-1 to TRBJ2-7; TRBD2 aligns across 7 bases. V trimming: 2 bases; J trimming: 4 bases; junction bases outside the gene matches: 8. There are 14 residues in the CDR3. Germline assignment: CDR1 DFQATT and CDR2 SNEGSKA (reference sequence).

The chain recombines TRBV12-3 or TRBV12-4 with TRBJ2-7, with 16 bases that match TRBD2. V was clipped by 6 bases and J by 0 bases; unmatched bases: 8. This CDR3 has 18 amino acids. The CDR3 coding sequence is TGTGCCAGCAGCCCGGGACTAGCGGGGGGGATCAACTCCTACGAGCAGTACTTC. Translated: CASSPGLAGGINSYEQYF.

There are many counts of this clonotype. This rearrangement joins TRBV5-1 to TRBJ2-1; D possibly corresponds to TRBD1 (6 bases). Germline loops: CDR1 SGHRS, CDR2 YFSETQ. V was clipped by 2 bases and J by 4 bases, with 10 bases between them. The CDR3 has 14 residues. The chain's CDR3 is CASSFEQGYNEQFF. The CDR3 coding sequence is TGCGCCAGCAGCTTCGAACAGGGATACAATGAGCAGTTCTTC. The whole variable domain, remainder taken from reference TRBV5-1 and TRBJ2-1, is KAGVTQTPRYLIKTRGQQVTLSCSPISGHRSVSWYQQTPGQGLQFLFEYFSETQRNKGNFPGRFSGRQFSNSRSEMNVSTLELGDSALYLCASSFEQGYNEQFFGPGTRLTVL.

This clonotype was recorded at least ten times. The chain combines TRBV4-3 with TRBJ2-6; D may be TRBD1 or TRBD2 (5 bases each). Germline CDR1 LGHNA, CDR2 YSLEER. V shed 0 bases and J shed 0 bases, with 6 bases lying between them. The CDR3 contains 16 residues. The CDR3 nucleotides read TGCGCCAGCAGCCAAGACGGGACCTCTGGGGCCAACGTCCTGACTTTC. Encoded protein: CASSQDGTSGANVLTF.

There are many counts of this clonotype. This CDR3 is CASSRGQGAREQYF. CDR3 bases: TGTGCCAGCAGTCGGGGACAGGGGGCACGGGAGCAGTACTTC. This sequence joins TRBV12-3 or TRBV12-4 and TRBJ2-7; 12 bases line up with TRBD1. The CDR3 runs to 14 residues. V shed 5 bases, J shed 7 bases, and the junction held 6 bases outside the gene matches.

Remarks on this clonotype: A much bigger clone sits one base away, suggesting this may be a read error. The J gene is TRBJ1-2, the V gene TRBV7-2; no definite D call. Germline CDR1 is SGHTA and CDR2 is FQGNSA. The length of the CDR3 is 12 residues. Written as DNA, the CDR3 is TGTGCCTGCAGCTTTCCCAGCTATGGCTACACCTTC. It is translated as CACSFPSYGYTF.

The chain is built from TRBV4-2 and TRBJ2-7, with TRBD1 matching 9 bases. Unmatched junction bases numbered 6, after V lost 0 bases and J lost 3 bases. The CDR3 consists of 16 residues. CDR1 is LGHNA and CDR2 is YNFKEQ in the germline V gene. CDR3 loop: CASSQDLTGGGYEQYF. In nucleotides, the CDR3 is TGTGCCAGCAGCCAAGACCTAACAGGGGGCGGCTACGAGCAGTACTTC.

This chain joins TRBV4-1 and TRBJ1-1; D uncertain. The CDR3 is 16 residues long. The germline V gene encodes CDR1 MGHRA and CDR2 YSYEKL. Trimming removed 1 base at V and 0 bases at J, with 12 bases between. This CDR3 is CASSQGGWVLNTEAFF. The CDR3 DNA reads TGCGCCAGCAGCCAAGGAGGATGGGTACTGAACACTGAAGCTTTCTTT.

The rearrangement joins TRBV4-1 to TRBJ1-4; D unclear. CDR3 length: 18 amino acids. V was trimmed by 0 bases and J by 5 bases, leaving 19 bases between them. Per germline, CDR1 MGHRA and CDR2 YSYEKL. The CDR3 region is CASSQDCWESRENEKLFF. The DNA for the CDR3 is TGCGCCAGCAGCCAAGACTGTTGGGAGTCAAGAGAGAATGAAAAACTGTTTTTT.

The chain joins TRBV19 to TRBJ1-2; 10 nucleotides align to TRBD1. The CDR3 consists of 15 residues. Losses at the gene ends were 7 bases for V and 1 base for J; bases not matched to a gene: 6. Germline V lookup: CDR1 LNHDA, CDR2 SQIVND (reference sequence). CDR3 DNA sequence: TGTGCCAGTAACCTTCGGACAGGGGGTAACTATGGCTACACCTTC. It translates to CASNLRTGGNYGYTF.

This clonotype was seen a few times. The V gene is TRBV7-2, the J gene TRBJ2-1; the D is unclear. The V and J ends lost 3 bases and 5 bases respectively, with 23 bases between them. Per the germline V gene, CDR1 is SGHTA and CDR2 is FQGNSA. The CDR3 totals 18 residues. CDR3 amino acids: CASSLGLRANGNDNEQFF. For the CDR3, the DNA is TGTGCCAGCAGCTTGGGTCTTCGGGCGAATGGGAACGACAATGAGCAGTTCTTC.

This clonotype appeared once. The V call is TRBV7-2, the J call TRBJ1-3, with 10 positions matching TRBD1. Germline V CDR1 and CDR2: SGHTA, FQGNSA. Trimming at V came to 5 bases and at J to 2 bases, leaving 9 bases not matched to a gene. This CDR3 has 17 residues. CDR3: CASSPRTGGGAGNTIYF. The DNA of the CDR3 is TGTGCCAGCAGCCCGCGGACAGGGGGAGGAGCTGGAAACACCATATATTTT.

This clonotype was observed at least ten times. This sequence joins TRBV10-3 and TRBJ2-3; D ambiguous. CDR1 is ENHRY, CDR2 SYGVKD, per germline. The CDR3 has 13 residues. V lost 4 bases, J lost 2 bases, and 7 bases lay in between. The CDR3 loop reads CAISADHTDTQYF. The CDR3 DNA sequence: TGTGCCATCAGTGCGGACCACACAGATACGCAGTATTTT.

V usage is TRBV7-2 and J usage is TRBJ1-2; TRBD1 is a possible D gene (6 bases). This CDR3 is built from 13 residues. Germline values: CDR1 SGHTA, CDR2 FQGNSA. V was cut by 1 base and J by 10 bases, with 13 bases left in between. This CDR3 is CASSLDGGRDYTF. In DNA, the CDR3 is TGTGCCAGCAGCTTAGACGGGGGCAGGGACTACACCTTC.

This clonotype appeared many times. The genes are TRBV19 and TRBJ2-1; 8 bases are shared with TRBD2. After removal of 3 bases from V and 6 bases from J, the junction contained 10 bases not matched to a gene. The germline V gene has CDR1 LNHDA and CDR2 SQIVND (reference sequence). CDR3 length: 16 amino acids. CDR3 DNA sequence: TGTGCCAGTAGTATCCTTAGCGGGGACCCCATCAATGAGCAGTTCTTC. It yields the protein CASSILSGDPINEQFF.

This chain joins TRBV6-2 or TRBV6-3 and TRBJ1-1; D may be TRBD1 (6 bases). The V and J ends lost 2 bases and 1 base respectively, with 17 bases between them. The germline gives CDR1 MNHEY, CDR2 SVGEGT. CDR3 length equals 17 residues. The CDR3, as DNA: TGTGCCAGCAGTTACGTTGTCACCGGGACACCGAACACTGAAGCTTTCTTT. This gives the protein CASSYVVTGTPNTEAFF.

As to this clonotype: A much larger clone lies a single base off, so this may be a read error. V gene TRBV28 combines with J gene TRBJ1-4, with no clear D. Germline CDR1 MDHEN, CDR2 SYDVKM. The CDR3 is 14 residues long. The CDR3 bases are TGTGCCAGCAGTTTAGGTGGGAGTAATGAAGAACTGTTTTTT. Translation gives CASSLGGSNEELFF.

The J gene is TRBJ1-2, the V gene TRBV20-1, with D hard to call. In germline, CDR1 is DFQATT, CDR2 SNEGSKA (reference sequence). The CDR3 consists of 15 residues. V lost 0 bases to trimming and J lost 4 bases, with 15 bases between them. The CDR3 DNA sequence: TGCAGTGCTAGAGAGGATTCTAGACGGCCCTATGGCTACACCTTC. It encodes CSAREDSRRPYGYTF.

This clonotype has a count of ten or more. The chain carries TRBV6-6 and TRBJ2-2; 7 bases are a match to TRBD1. CDR3 length: 15 residues. Germline V gene sequence: CDR1 MNHNY, CDR2 SVGAGI (reference sequence). The trim removed 6 bases at V and 3 bases at J, leaving 7 bases unmatched. The CDR3 loop reads CASRAGTEYTGELFF. In DNA, the CDR3 is TGTGCCAGCAGGGCCGGGACAGAGTACACCGGGGAGCTGTTTTTT.

The chain employs TRBV10-3 and TRBJ1-1; tentatively, D is TRBD1 (5 bases). Trimming took 5 bases from V and 6 from J, leaving 16 bases between them. Germline CDR1 is ENHRY and CDR2 is SYGVKD. This CDR3 is 14 amino acids long. CDR3 sequence (DNA): TGTGCCATCAGTCGGGAAGGGGTAGGATCTGAAGCTTTCTTT. It encodes CAISREGVGSEAFF.

The chain joins TRBV20-1 to TRBJ2-5, with TRBD2 matching 7 bases. TRBJ2-7 explains the end of the DNA better; the J call may be wrong. CDR3 size: 13 residues. Germline CDR1 and CDR2: DFQATT and SNEGSKA (reference sequence). CDR3 sequence: CSASQRGVHEQYF. The CDR3 DNA is TGCAGTGCTAGTCAGCGGGGTGTCCACGAGCAGTACTTC.